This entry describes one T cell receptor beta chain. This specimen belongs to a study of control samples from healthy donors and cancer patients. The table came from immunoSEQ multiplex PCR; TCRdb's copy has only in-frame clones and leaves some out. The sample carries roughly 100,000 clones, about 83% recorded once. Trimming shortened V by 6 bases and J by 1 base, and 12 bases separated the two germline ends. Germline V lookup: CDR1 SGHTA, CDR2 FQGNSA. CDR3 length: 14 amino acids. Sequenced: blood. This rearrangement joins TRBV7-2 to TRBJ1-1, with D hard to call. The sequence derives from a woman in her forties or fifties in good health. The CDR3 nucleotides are TGTGCCAGCAGATGGCCGGGAGCGAACACTGAAGCTTTCTTT. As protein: CASRWPGANTEAFF.